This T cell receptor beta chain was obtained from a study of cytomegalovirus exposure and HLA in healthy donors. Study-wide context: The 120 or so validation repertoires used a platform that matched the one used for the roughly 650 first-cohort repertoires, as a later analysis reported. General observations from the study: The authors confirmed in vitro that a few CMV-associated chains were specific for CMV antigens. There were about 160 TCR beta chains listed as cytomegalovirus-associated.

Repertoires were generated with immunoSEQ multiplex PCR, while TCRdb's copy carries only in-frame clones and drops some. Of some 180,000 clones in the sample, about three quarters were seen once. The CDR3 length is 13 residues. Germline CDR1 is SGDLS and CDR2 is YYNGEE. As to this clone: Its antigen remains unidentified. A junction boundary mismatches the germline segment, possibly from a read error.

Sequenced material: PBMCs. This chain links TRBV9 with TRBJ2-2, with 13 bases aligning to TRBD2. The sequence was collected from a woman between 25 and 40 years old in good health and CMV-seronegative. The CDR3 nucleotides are TGTGCCAGCAGCGTAGGGACTAGCGGGAGACGGCGTTTT. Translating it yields CASSVGTSGRRRF.